This T cell receptor (beta chain) was identified in a study of blood T cell repertoires in COVID-19. Across the study: In each case, the material was cDNA or gDNA derived from T cells, B-cell-depleted T cells, or PBMCs.

Germline V gene lookup returns CDR1 SGHRS and CDR2 YFSETQ. This CDR3 has 14 residues. With 1 base removed from V and 3 bases from J, the gap between germline ends came to 11 bases. The table came from immunoSEQ multiplex PCR; TCRdb's copy has only in-frame clones and leaves some out. This table has tens of thousands of clones, approximately 84% appearing once. This TCR was recovered from a man aged 70 or older with active or convalescent COVID-19. This rearrangement joins TRBV5-1 to TRBJ2-7, with TRBD1 as a possible D gene (5 bases). The sequenced sample was peripheral blood. Here the CDR3 DNA reads TGCGCCAGCAGCTTGCAAGGGGTGGGCTACGAGCAGTACTTC. This translates into CASSLQGVGYEQYF.